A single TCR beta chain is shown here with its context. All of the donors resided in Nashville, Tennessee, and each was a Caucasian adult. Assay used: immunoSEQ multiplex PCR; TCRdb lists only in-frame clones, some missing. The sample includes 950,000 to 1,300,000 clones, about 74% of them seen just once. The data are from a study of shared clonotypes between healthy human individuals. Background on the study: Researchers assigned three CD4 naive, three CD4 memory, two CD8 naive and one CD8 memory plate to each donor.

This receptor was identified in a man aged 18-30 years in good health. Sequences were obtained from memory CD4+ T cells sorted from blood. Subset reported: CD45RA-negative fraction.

The CDR3 DNA reads as TGTGCCAGCAGCCCCACTCTGGACGGACTTTATGGCTACACCTTC. Translated, it gives CASSPTLDGLYGYTF. The rearrangement uses TRBV5-5 and TRBJ1-2; no reliable D call. Germline lookup yields CDR1 SGHKS and CDR2 YYEKEE (reference sequence). V lost 4 bases to trimming and J lost 5 bases, with 18 bases between them. The CDR3 runs 15 residues.